This entry lists 8 T cell receptor beta chains sequenced from one sample in a study of identical twins. A single record per CDR3 protein comes from TCRdb applying MiXCR to the 5' RACE reads. The repertoire holds around 480,000 distinct CDR3 sequences, with around an eighth as singletons. The same specimen was also included in a second study, on yellow fever vaccine responses in identical twins.

The sample comprised CD4+ T cells sorted from blood. The receptor set was obtained from a woman aged 18-35 years in good health.

This clonotype was counted at least ten times. The genes are TRBV6-2 or TRBV6-3 and TRBJ2-2; 7 nucleotides match TRBD1. Trimming removed 0 bases from V and 1 base from J; junction bases left unmatched: 2. Germline CDR1 MNHEY, CDR2 SVGEGT. This CDR3 region has 16 residues. The CDR3 reads CASSYSRTGNTGELFF. In DNA, the CDR3 is TGTGCCAGCAGTTACTCGAGGACAGGGAACACCGGGGAGCTGTTTTTT.

The chain's CDR3 is CASSRFGAGGTTDTQYF. CDR3 sequence (DNA): TGTGCCAGCAGTCGGTTCGGGGCGGGGGGTACCACAGATACGCAGTATTTT. The V call is TRBV12-3 or TRBV12-4, the J call TRBJ2-3, with 8 bases identical to TRBD2. This CDR3 has 17 residues. V lost 5 bases, J lost 2 bases, and 12 bases stayed unmatched.

This clonotype was observed a handful of times. V gene TRBV10-3 combines with J gene TRBJ2-2, with D hard to call. Germline-derived CDR1 and CDR2 are ENHRY and SYGVKD. The CDR3 has 13 residues. V lost 4 bases, J lost 0 bases, and 3 bases lay in between. CDR3 sequence: CAISGANTGELFF. The CDR3 nucleotides read TGTGCCATCAGTGGGGCGAACACCGGGGAGCTGTTTTTT.

This clonotype was observed at least ten times. This chain connects TRBV28 to TRBJ2-7, with D perhaps TRBD1 (6 bases). Germline V gene lookup returns CDR1 MDHEN and CDR2 SYDVKM. The CDR3 length is 13 residues. Trimming shortened V by 4 bases and J by 4 bases, and 11 bases separated the two germline ends. For the CDR3, the DNA is TGTGCCAGCAGTTCCCGGGACAAATACGAGCAGTACTTC. It codes for CASSSRDKYEQYF.

This chain links TRBV29-1 with TRBJ2-1; D unclear. Trimming cost V 0 bases and J 5 bases, with 11 bases left between them. CDR3 length: 14 residues. In germline, CDR1 is SQVTM, CDR2 ANQGSEA. The DNA of the CDR3 is TGCAGCGTTGAAGATGGAATCAGGAACAATGAGCAGTTCTTC. Residues: CSVEDGIRNNEQFF.

This clonotype was counted between two and nine times. This chain joins TRBV12-3 or TRBV12-4 and TRBJ2-7; 9 bases are a match to TRBD1. This CDR3 comprises 15 residues. Germline trimming cut 2 bases from V and 5 bases from J; bases unmatched to any gene: 7. CDR3 nucleotides: TGTGCCAGCAGTTTACCGACAGGGGGGGTTCACGAGCAGTACTTC. It codes for CASSLPTGGVHEQYF.

V gene TRBV3-1 combines with J gene TRBJ2-2; weak D call: TRBD1 (6 bases). The CDR3 totals 14 residues. Germline values: CDR1 LGHDT, CDR2 YNNKEL (reference sequence). With 0 bases removed from V and 6 bases from J, the gap between germline ends came to 8 bases. The CDR3 DNA reads TGTGCCAGCAGCCAAGACTCAGGGGCCGGGGAGCTGTTTTTT. It specifies CASSQDSGAGELFF.

This clonotype has only a few counts. The chain couples TRBV27 to TRBJ2-7; 9 bases are shared with TRBD1. Germline CDR1 reads MNHEY; CDR2 reads SMNVEV (reference sequence). The CDR3 contains 17 residues. V lost 6 bases to trimming and J lost 6 bases; unmatched junction nucleotides: 18. The CDR3 DNA follows: TGTGCCAGCAGACGAAACAACCCGGGACAGGGCCCAATCGAGCAGTACTTC. Its protein product is CASRRNNPGQGPIEQYF.